This T cell receptor beta chain appears in the sequencing data of a study of T cell changes during pregnancy in multiple sclerosis. Assay: immunoSEQ multiplex PCR; the TCRdb copy retains only in-frame clones and omits some. The sample includes more than 70,000 clones, about nine tenths of them seen just once. Germline assignment: CDR1 MDHEN and CDR2 SYDVKM. With 5 bases clipped from V and 6 bases from J, the junction kept 6 bases outside the gene matches. The CDR3 contains 14 residues. This receptor was taken from a female donor in good health, enrolled as a control in a pregnancy study. J is TRBJ2-3 and V is TRBV28; 9 bases are a match to TRBD1. The sequencing used peripheral blood, collected after pregnancy. The CDR3 DNA sequence: TGTGCCAGCAGTGGGACAGGGACGTGGGATACGCAGTATTTT. Its translation is CASSGTGTWDTQYF.